A single sample is the source of the 25 T cell receptor beta chains below, sequenced in a study of T-cell reconstitution after alpha-beta-depleted transplantation in children. Unique molecular identifiers were built into the TCRbeta library. TCRdb used MiXCR to reprocess the PCR reads, holding one entry per CDR3 protein. The top ten clones hold around 15% of a sample with 450,000 to 550,000 distinct CDR3 sequences, approximately 10% of them seen once. This specimen consisted of PBMCs, mostly from graft donor cells, obtained 180 days after TCRalphabeta/CD19-depleted stem cell transplant. These receptors came from a female patient aged 2-10 years who had a stem cell transplant for aplastic anemia, so the T cells may come from the graft donor.

The chain couples TRBV20-1 to TRBJ2-3; 11 nucleotides line up with TRBD2. The trim removed 5 bases at V and 4 bases at J, leaving 5 bases unmatched. The CDR3 is made up of 14 amino acids. From germline, CDR1 is DFQATT and CDR2 SNEGSKA (reference sequence). For the CDR3, the DNA is TGCAGTGCTTTTAGCGGGAGGGCCCCAGATACGCAGTATTTT. The encoded protein is CSAFSGRAPDTQYF.

The chain is built from TRBV7-8 and TRBJ1-2, with TRBD1 matching 8 bases. In germline, CDR1 is SGHVS, CDR2 FQNEAQ. J lost 0 bases, V lost 0 bases, and 3 bases had no gene match. The CDR3 consists of 16 residues. CDR3 sequence: CASSLAGQGSNYGYTF. CDR3 DNA: TGTGCCAGCAGCTTAGCAGGACAGGGCTCTAACTATGGCTACACCTTC.

The V and J genes are TRBV7-2 and TRBJ2-7; 7 nucleotides match TRBD2. Germline lookup yields CDR1 SGHTA and CDR2 FQGNSA. The ends lost 2 bases at V and 1 base at J; junction bases unmatched: 2. The CDR3 loop spans 14 amino acids. The CDR3 here is CASSLRRESYEQYF. DNA of the CDR3: TGTGCCAGCAGCTTAAGGCGGGAGTCCTACGAGCAGTACTTC.

V usage is TRBV9 and J usage is TRBJ2-2; 8 nucleotides align to TRBD2. The CDR3 covers 15 residues. V lost 4 bases, J lost 5 bases, and 7 bases stayed unmatched. Per the germline V gene, CDR1 is SGDLS and CDR2 is YYNGEE. The CDR3 nucleotides read TGTGCCAGCAGCCCCACTAGCGGAGGGACCGGGGAGCTGTTTTTT. This encodes CASSPTSGGTGELFF.

There are a few counts of this clonotype. The CDR3 reads CASSFSSSSTDTQYF. CDR3 in DNA: TGTGCCAGCAGCTTCTCTTCCTCGTCCACAGATACGCAGTATTTT. The chain is built from TRBV7-6 and TRBJ2-3; D gene ambiguous. The V gene's germline CDR1 is SGHVS and CDR2 FNYEAQ. The CDR3 covers 15 residues. Trimming pared 3 bases from V and 2 bases from J, leaving 12 bases between.

This clonotype occurred a few times. V usage is TRBV18 and J usage is TRBJ2-1, with 8 bases matching TRBD1. The CDR3 consists of 16 residues. From germline, CDR1 is KGHSH and CDR2 LQKENI. V dropped 5 bases and J dropped 2; count of bases not matched to a gene: 8. CDR3 DNA sequence: TGTGCCAGCTCATCCTCCGTGGACAGGGCCTACAATGAGCAGTTCTTC. The encoded protein is CASSSSVDRAYNEQFF.

This chain connects TRBV11-3 to TRBJ2-1; 14 nucleotides align to TRBD2. From germline, CDR1 is SGHNT and CDR2 YENEEA. V was pared by 5 bases and J by 14 bases, with 5 bases of the junction left unmatched. The CDR3 covers 13 residues. CDR3 nucleotide sequence: TGTGCCAGCAGCCGACTAGCGGGAGGGGGTGAGTTCTTC. This gives the protein CASSRLAGGGEFF.

The genes are TRBV18 and TRBJ2-5, with 7 positions matching TRBD2. The V gene end was trimmed by 1 base and the J gene end by 4 bases; junction bases not matched to a gene: 3. The CDR3 has 14 amino acids. Per the germline V gene, CDR1 is KGHSH and CDR2 is LQKENI. CDR3 in DNA: TGTGCCAGCTCACCACAGCGGGGTCGAGAGACCCAGTACTTC. This encodes CASSPQRGRETQYF.

The rearrangement links TRBV6-1 to TRBJ2-1; D remains unclear. The germline V gene has CDR1 MNHNS and CDR2 SASEGT. This CDR3 is built from 14 residues. Trimming took 9 bases from V and 8 from J, leaving 20 bases between them. The CDR3 reads CASGWASIRDEQFF. Written as DNA, the CDR3 is TGTGCCAGTGGCTGGGCCTCCATAAGGGATGAGCAGTTCTTC.

This clonotype was detected only a few times. The chain is built from TRBV11-2 and TRBJ2-1; the match to TRBD2 covers 10 bases. Per germline, CDR1 SGHAT and CDR2 FQNNGV. After removal of 4 bases from V and 6 bases from J, the junction contained 9 bases not matched to a gene. This CDR3 has 16 residues. The CDR3 DNA follows: TGTGCCAGCAGCTACCCCGAGGTAGCGGGAGGCAATGAGCAGTTCTTC. Protein product: CASSYPEVAGGNEQFF.

This chain connects TRBV20-1 to TRBJ2-7; 7 nucleotides align to TRBD2. V was pared by 8 bases and J by 0 bases, with 7 bases of the junction left unmatched. The CDR3 totals 13 residues. Germline V gives CDR1 DFQATT, CDR2 SNEGSKA (reference sequence). The CDR3 bases are TGCAGTACAAACAGCGGGAACTCCTACGAGCAGTACTTC. Translated, it gives CSTNSGNSYEQYF.

This clonotype came up many times. The chain links TRBV28 to TRBJ1-1; a possible D gene is TRBD1 (5 bases). Germline CDR1 MDHEN, CDR2 SYDVKM. The CDR3 extends over 12 amino acids. V was pared by 7 bases and J by 7 bases, with 13 bases between. CDR3 protein: CASTGFRDEAFF. The CDR3 nucleotides read TGTGCCAGCACAGGGTTTAGAGATGAAGCTTTCTTT.

This clonotype was counted a single time. This chain joins TRBV7-9 and TRBJ1-2, with 8 bases lining up with TRBD1. Germline trimming cut 4 bases from V and 5 bases from J; bases unmatched to any gene: 9. From germline, CDR1 is SEHNR and CDR2 FQNEAQ (reference sequence). The CDR3 is made up of 15 amino acids. Here the CDR3 DNA reads TGTGCCAGCAGCTCTACAGGGGGGGGGAATTATGGCTACACCTTC. Translating gives CASSSTGGGNYGYTF.

This CDR3 is CASSPGQGARNTEAFF. In DNA form, the CDR3 reads TGTGCCAGCAGCCCGGGACAGGGGGCGCGGAACACTGAAGCTTTCTTT. V gene TRBV12-3 or TRBV12-4 combines with J gene TRBJ1-1, with 12 bases that match TRBD1. After removal of 6 bases from V and 1 base from J, the junction contained 6 bases not matched to a gene. The CDR3 contains 16 residues.

V is TRBV6-2 or TRBV6-3 and J is TRBJ2-5; 9 positions match TRBD2. The CDR3 is made up of 15 amino acids. V gave up 1 base and J gave up 2 bases; unmatched junction bases: 2. Germline V gene sequence: CDR1 MNHEY, CDR2 SVGEGT. In DNA, the CDR3 is TGTGCCAGCAGTTACTGGACTAGCGCACAAGAGACCCAGTACTTC. It codes for CASSYWTSAQETQYF.

This clonotype was counted between two and nine times. V is TRBV6-2 or TRBV6-3 and J is TRBJ2-1; D may be TRBD1 (6 bases). The V and J ends lost 5 bases and 2 bases respectively, with 10 bases between them. The CDR3 spans 14 residues. Germline lookup yields CDR1 MNHEY and CDR2 SVGEGT. This CDR3 reads CASSLTGTYNEQFF. CDR3 DNA sequence: TGTGCCAGCAGTCTGACAGGAACCTACAATGAGCAGTTCTTC.

This clonotype has a handful of counts. The chain combines TRBV10-3 with TRBJ2-6; D gene ambiguous. The V and J ends lost 8 bases and 1 base respectively, with 6 bases between them. The CDR3 spans 13 residues. Germline V gene lookup returns CDR1 ENHRY and CDR2 SYGVKD. CDR3 amino acids: CAIHQSGANVLTF. The CDR3 nucleotides read TGTGCCATCCATCAATCTGGGGCCAACGTCCTGACTTTC.

This clonotype has a single count. The chain combines TRBV7-9 with TRBJ2-7; D is possibly TRBD1 (5 bases). V was cut by 0 bases and J by 5 bases, with 8 bases left in between. Germline CDR1 SEHNR, CDR2 FQNEAQ (reference sequence). This CDR3 has 13 residues. The CDR3, as DNA: TGTGCCAGCAGCTTAGCCGCCAGGGACGAGCAGTACGTC. It is translated as CASSLAARDEQYV.

This clonotype has a single count. The genes are TRBV6-5 and TRBJ2-7; unclear D gene. CDR3 size: 16 residues. Trimming cost V 0 bases and J 6 bases, with 18 bases left between them. Germline loops: CDR1 MNHEY, CDR2 SVGAGI. CDR3 protein: CASSYSVYAGPAEQYF. The DNA of the CDR3 is TGTGCCAGCAGTTACTCGGTGTACGCAGGCCCCGCCGAGCAGTACTTC.

This clonotype showed up just a few times. The chain combines TRBV7-9 with TRBJ2-1; 7 bases line up with TRBD2. The CDR3 loop spans 16 amino acids. The trim removed 3 bases at V and 3 bases at J, leaving 8 bases unmatched. Germline values: CDR1 SEHNR, CDR2 FQNEAQ (reference sequence). The CDR3 region has the DNA TGTGCCAGCAGCTTGATAGGGACTACTTACTACAATGAGCAGTTCTTC. Translation gives CASSLIGTTYYNEQFF.

This clonotype was seen more than once but under ten times. This chain joins TRBV7-8 and TRBJ2-7, with 10 bases aligning to TRBD1. The germline gives CDR1 SGHVS, CDR2 FQNEAQ. This CDR3 region has 16 residues. V shed 3 bases and J 3 bases; nucleotides not matched to a gene: 8. As DNA, the CDR3 is TGTGCCAGCAGCTTGACCTCGGGACAGGGGATCTACGAGCAGTACTTC. It specifies CASSLTSGQGIYEQYF. The full variable domain, rest sourced from reference TRBV7-8 and TRBJ2-7, is GAGVSQSPRYKVAKRGQDVALRCDPISGHVSLFWYQQALGQGPEFLTYFQNEAQLDKSGLPSDRFFAERPEGSVSTLKIQRTQQEDSAVYLCASSLTSGQGIYEQYFGPGTRLTVT.

In this sample, this clonotype turned up a few times. The rearrangement links TRBV20-1 to TRBJ2-5; D is undetermined. The length of the CDR3 is 12 residues. Trimming removed 3 bases from V and 2 bases from J, with 7 bases in between. Germline V gives CDR1 DFQATT, CDR2 SNEGSKA (reference sequence). CDR3 sequence reads: CSASTGQETQYF. As DNA, the CDR3 is TGCAGTGCTAGCACTGGGCAAGAGACCCAGTACTTC.

The chain employs TRBV5-1 and TRBJ2-7; 11 nucleotides line up with TRBD1. This CDR3 has 16 amino acids. V lost 0 bases to trimming and J lost 5 bases; unmatched junction nucleotides: 7. The germline V gene has CDR1 SGHRS and CDR2 YFSETQ. CDR3 sequence reads: CASSLGTGTGGDEQYV. The CDR3 DNA is TGCGCCAGCAGCTTGGGAACCGGGACAGGGGGAGACGAGCAGTACGTC.

This clonotype was seen a few times. This chain uses TRBV19 with TRBJ1-5, with 9 bases fitting TRBD1. The trim removed 7 bases at V and 2 bases at J, leaving 12 bases unmatched. CDR1 and CDR2 from the germline V gene are LNHDA and SQIVND (reference sequence). The CDR3 is made up of 17 amino acids. CDR3 residues: CASNPEPGQGGNQPQHF. The CDR3 DNA follows: TGTGCCAGTAACCCCGAACCGGGACAGGGTGGCAATCAGCCCCAGCATTTT.

J is TRBJ2-3 and V is TRBV29-1; TRBD2 matches 10 bases. The CDR3 loop spans 15 amino acids. The V and J ends lost 7 bases and 1 base, in that order; junction bases with no gene match: 8. CDR1 is SQVTM and CDR2 is ANQGSEA in the germline V gene. The CDR3 region has the DNA TGCAGCGCCGAATGGACTAGCGGAGGCACAGATACGCAGTATTTT. Its protein is CSAEWTSGGTDTQYF.